These 16 T cell receptor beta chains share one sample of origin, sequenced in a study of T cells in Graves' hyperthyroidism and ophthalmopathy. The TCR beta CDR3 regions underwent amplification using RNA transcripts as the source. HTBI primers drove first-round RT-PCR of the TCR CDR3. MiXCR was run by TCRdb on the multiplex PCR reads, yielding one entry per CDR3 protein. The sample yields 500,000 to 600,000 distinct CDR3 sequences, about 45% seen once. Sequences were obtained from peripheral blood or thyroid tissue (not recorded which). The receptors come from an adult woman with Graves' disease, either hyperthyroidism or ophthalmopathy (not recorded which).

A word on this clonotype: Compared with germline, one end of the junction differs, possibly owing to a read error. The chain employs TRBV15 and TRBJ1-5, with D perhaps TRBD1 (6 bases). CDR3 length: 16 amino acids. Germline values: CDR1 LNHNV, CDR2 YYDKDF (reference sequence). CDR3 in amino acids: CAASSLGGNSNQPQHF. The CDR3 coding sequence is TGTGCCGCCAGCAGCTTAGGGGGAAATAGCAATCAGCCCCAGCATTTT. The whole variable domain, filled in from reference TRBV15 and TRBJ1-5, reads DAMVIQNPRYQVTQFGKPVTLSCSQTLNHNVMYWYQQKSSQAPKLLFHYYDKDFNNEADTPDNFQSRRPNTSFCFLDIRSPGLGDTAMYLCAASSLGGNSNQPQHFGDGTRLSIL.

This chain links TRBV20-1 with TRBJ2-2, with 9 bases matching TRBD1. The CDR3 extends over 13 amino acids. Germline CDR1 reads DFQATT; CDR2 reads SNEGSKA (reference sequence). Unmatched junction bases numbered 0, after V lost 3 bases and J lost 4 bases. CDR3 in amino acids: CSARDRGTGELFF. The DNA for the CDR3 is TGCAGTGCTAGGGACAGGGGCACCGGGGAGCTGTTTTTT.

The chain couples TRBV10-2 to TRBJ1-1, with D tentatively TRBD1 (5 bases). V gave up 3 bases and J gave up 0 bases, with 11 bases separating them. This CDR3 spans 15 amino acids. Germline V lookup: CDR1 WSHSY, CDR2 SAAADI. CDR3 DNA sequence: TGCGCCAGCAGTGATACGGGGCTAATGAACACTGAAGCTTTCTTT. Residues: CASSDTGLMNTEAFF.

This chain joins TRBV15 and TRBJ2-2; D is perhaps TRBD2 (5 bases). CDR3 length: 14 residues. V dropped 1 base and J dropped 8 bases, with 11 bases sitting between them. Germline V gene sequence: CDR1 LNHNV, CDR2 YYDKDF (reference sequence). CDR3 region: CATSRVLTGGELFF. CDR3 bases: TGTGCCACCAGCAGAGTCTTAACGGGAGGGGAGCTGTTTTTT.

This rearrangement joins TRBV7-7 to TRBJ2-7; D remains unclear. Germline-derived CDR1 and CDR2 are SSHAT and FNYEAQ (reference sequence). Trimming took off 5 bases at V and 2 bases at J, with 7 bases between the two ends. The CDR3 is made up of 12 amino acids. The CDR3 here is CASSRAAYEQYF. Written as DNA, the CDR3 is TGTGCCAGCAGCAGGGCAGCCTACGAGCAGTACTTC.

The chain combines TRBV2 with TRBJ2-1, with 7 nucleotides matching TRBD2. There are 14 residues in the CDR3. With V trimmed by 6 bases and J by 4 bases, 6 bases remained unmatched. Germline CDR1 is SNHLY and CDR2 is FYNNEI. DNA of the CDR3: TGTGCCAGCAGCTCTGGGGGGGATTACAATGAGCAGTTCTTC. It is translated as CASSSGGDYNEQFF.

This chain links TRBV12-5 with TRBJ2-5, with D unclear. V lost 3 bases, J lost 4 bases, and 18 bases lay in between. The germline gives CDR1 LGHNT, CDR2 FRNRAP. There are 16 residues in the CDR3. DNA of the CDR3: TGTGCTAGTGGTTTACTGGCCAGCTCGGTTTCAGAGACCCAGTACTTC. Its translation: CASGLLASSVSETQYF.

The rearrangement uses TRBV20-1 and TRBJ1-2; D possibly corresponds to TRBD1 (6 bases). Germline CDR1 reads DFQATT; CDR2 reads SNEGSKA (reference sequence). V was shortened by 5 bases and J by 6 bases, with 19 bases between the two germline ends. CDR3 length: 14 amino acids. DNA of the CDR3: TGCAGTGCTCCCATAACAACCACAGGGAATGGCTACACCTTC. Translated: CSAPITTTGNGYTF.

Ten or more counts support this clonotype. This sequence joins TRBV6-1 and TRBJ1-2; no clear D gene. The CDR3 has 16 amino acids. Deletions cut 4 bases from V and 2 bases from J, with 17 bases between. Germline V gene lookup returns CDR1 MNHNS and CDR2 SASEGT. CDR3 DNA: TGTGCCAGCAGTGGGGTCGCCGGAGGTACAAACTATGGCTACACCTTC. It translates to CASSGVAGGTNYGYTF.

This clonotype was counted ten times or more. The genes are TRBV20-1 and TRBJ1-4, with a possible D match to TRBD1 (5 bases). CDR1 is DFQATT, CDR2 SNEGSKA, per germline (reference sequence). The V gene lost 2 bases and the J gene lost 5 bases, with 18 bases spanning the gap. CDR3 length: 16 residues. CDR3 amino acids: CSARSPFGGRNEKLFF. The CDR3 region has the DNA TGCAGTGCTAGATCGCCGTTCGGGGGGAGAAATGAAAAACTGTTTTTT.

This clonotype came up many times. The rearrangement uses TRBV2 and TRBJ1-5; no clear D. Trimming took off 3 bases at V and 7 bases at J, with 16 bases between the two ends. Germline V gene lookup returns CDR1 SNHLY and CDR2 FYNNEI. This CDR3 contains 15 residues. The CDR3 DNA reads as TGTGCCAGCAGTGATCGTCAGTCAGCCGGCCAGCCCCAGCATTTT. It codes for CASSDRQSAGQPQHF.

The gene calls are TRBV29-1 and TRBJ1-1; D possibly corresponds to TRBD1 (5 bases). CDR3 length: 16 residues. Trimming stripped 5 bases from V and 11 bases from J, with 30 bases between. Germline lookup yields CDR1 SQVTM and CDR2 ANQGSEA. For the CDR3, the DNA is TGCAGCGTTCTAGAAAATTGGGGCGGGTCGAACGTGGGCGCTTTCTTT. Translation gives CSVLENWGGSNVGAFF.

Ten or more counts support this clonotype. The chain has TRBV7-2 and TRBJ1-2, with D perhaps TRBD1 (5 bases). The CDR3 spans 13 residues. The V gene's germline CDR1 is SGHTA and CDR2 FQGNSA. Trimming removed 4 bases at V and 4 bases at J, with 10 bases between. The chain's CDR3 is CASSSGGTYGYTF. CDR3 in DNA: TGTGCCAGCAGCTCAGGTGGGACCTATGGCTACACCTTC.

The chain combines TRBV7-9 with TRBJ1-2, with 10 bases fitting TRBD1. Trimming cost V 4 bases and J 8 bases; bases outside gene matches: 4. Germline values: CDR1 SEHNR, CDR2 FQNEAQ (reference sequence). This CDR3 is built from 13 residues. The chain's CDR3 is CASSYGTGAGYTF. The CDR3 DNA reads as TGTGCCAGCAGCTACGGGACAGGGGCCGGCTACACCTTC.

The chain employs TRBV7-2 and TRBJ1-1, with D unresolved. Per the germline V gene, CDR1 is SGHTA and CDR2 is FQGNSA. This CDR3 is built from 13 residues. Trimming pared 6 bases from V and 4 bases from J, leaving 12 bases between. Here the CDR3 reads CASSLTDTTEAFF. The CDR3 DNA follows: TGTGCCAGCAGTTTAACAGATACCACTGAAGCTTTCTTT.

The rearrangement links TRBV7-9 to TRBJ1-2; D is undetermined. Germline CDR1 is SEHNR and CDR2 is FQNEAQ (reference sequence). V shed 5 bases and J shed 2 bases, with 12 bases lying between them. The CDR3 is made up of 14 amino acids. CDR3 nucleotide sequence: TGTGCCAGCAGCCAAGGTGCACAAAACTATGGCTACACCTTC. This sequence encodes CASSQGAQNYGYTF.